Sequencing of this T cell receptor beta chain was carried out in a study of T cells in localized non-small cell lung cancer. Libraries were prepared by immunoSEQ multiplex PCR; TCRdb keeps only in-frame clonotypes and omits some of them. The sample has 25,000 to 35,000 clones, under 95% seen once. A few counts support this clone. Within the sample, other DNA sequences also encode this same CDR3. The V and J ends lost 1 base and 2 bases respectively, with 9 bases between them. The CDR3 consists of 14 residues. Germline lookup yields CDR1 LGHNA and CDR2 YNFKEQ. The TCR originated in a female donor over 55 with stage I lung adenocarcinoma. The sample here was peripheral blood, taken before any cancer treatment. The gene calls are TRBV4-2 and TRBJ2-7, with D possibly matching TRBD1 (6 bases). DNA for the CDR3: TGTGCCAGCAGCCAAGGTCAGGGGACCTACGAGCAGTACTTC. Translating gives CASSQGQGTYEQYF.